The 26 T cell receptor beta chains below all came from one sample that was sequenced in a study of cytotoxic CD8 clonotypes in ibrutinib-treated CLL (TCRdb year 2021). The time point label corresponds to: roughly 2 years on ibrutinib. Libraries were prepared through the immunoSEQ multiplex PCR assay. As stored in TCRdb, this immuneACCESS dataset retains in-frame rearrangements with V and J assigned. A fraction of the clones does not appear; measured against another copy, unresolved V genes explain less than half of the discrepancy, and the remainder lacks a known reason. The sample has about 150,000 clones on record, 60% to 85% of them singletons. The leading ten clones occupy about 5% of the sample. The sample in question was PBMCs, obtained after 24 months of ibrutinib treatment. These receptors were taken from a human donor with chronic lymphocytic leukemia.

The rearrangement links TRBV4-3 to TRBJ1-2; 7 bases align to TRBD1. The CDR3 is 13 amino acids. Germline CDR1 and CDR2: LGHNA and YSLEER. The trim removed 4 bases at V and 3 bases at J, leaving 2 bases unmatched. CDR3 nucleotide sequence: TGCGCCAGCAGCCCAACAGGGGACTATGGCTACACCTTC. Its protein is CASSPTGDYGYTF.

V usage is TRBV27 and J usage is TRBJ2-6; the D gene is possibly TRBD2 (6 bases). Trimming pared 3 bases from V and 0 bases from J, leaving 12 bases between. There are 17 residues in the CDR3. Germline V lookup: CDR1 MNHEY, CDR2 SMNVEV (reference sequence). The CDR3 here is CASSLRGDHSGANVLTF. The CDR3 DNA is TGTGCCAGCAGTTTGCGGGGCGACCACTCTGGGGCCAACGTCCTGACTTTC.

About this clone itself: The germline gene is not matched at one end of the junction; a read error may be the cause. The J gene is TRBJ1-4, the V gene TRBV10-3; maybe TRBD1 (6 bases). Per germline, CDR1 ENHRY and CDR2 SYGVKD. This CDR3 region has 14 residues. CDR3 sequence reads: CASGGGRSYEKLFF. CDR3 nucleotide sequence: TGTGCCTCCGGCGGGGGCCGGAGCTATGAAAAGCTGTTTTTT.

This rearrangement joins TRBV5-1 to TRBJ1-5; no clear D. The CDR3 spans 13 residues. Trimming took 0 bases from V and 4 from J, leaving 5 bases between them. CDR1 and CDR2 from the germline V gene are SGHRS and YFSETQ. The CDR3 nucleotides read TGCGCCAGCAGCTTGGAGACTAATCAGCCCCAGCATTTT. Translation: CASSLETNQPQHF. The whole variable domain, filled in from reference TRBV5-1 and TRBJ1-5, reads KAGVTQTPRYLIKTRGQQVTLSCSPISGHRSVSWYQQTPGQGLQFLFEYFSETQRNKGNFPGRFSGRQFSNSRSEMNVSTLELGDSALYLCASSLETNQPQHFGDGTRLSIL.

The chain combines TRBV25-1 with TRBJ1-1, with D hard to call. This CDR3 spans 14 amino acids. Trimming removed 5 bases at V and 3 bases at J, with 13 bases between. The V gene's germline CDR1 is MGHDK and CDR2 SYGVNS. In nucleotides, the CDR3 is TGTGCCAGCAGTCCCGCCGGGAGTTACACTGAAGCTTTCTTT. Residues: CASSPAGSYTEAFF.

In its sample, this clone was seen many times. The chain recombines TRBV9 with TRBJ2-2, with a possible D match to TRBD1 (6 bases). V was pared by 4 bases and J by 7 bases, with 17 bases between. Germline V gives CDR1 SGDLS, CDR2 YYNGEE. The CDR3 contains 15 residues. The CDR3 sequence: CASSTWPQGGGELFF. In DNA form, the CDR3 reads TGTGCCAGCAGCACATGGCCTCAAGGGGGCGGGGAGCTGTTTTTT.

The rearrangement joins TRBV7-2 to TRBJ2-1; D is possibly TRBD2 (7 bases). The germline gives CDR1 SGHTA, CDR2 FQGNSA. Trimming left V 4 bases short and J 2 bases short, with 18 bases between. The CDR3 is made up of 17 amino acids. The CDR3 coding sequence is TGTGCCAGCAGCTGGGCCCCGGGCGGGGGCGCCTACAATGAGCAGTTCTTC. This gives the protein CASSWAPGGGAYNEQFF.

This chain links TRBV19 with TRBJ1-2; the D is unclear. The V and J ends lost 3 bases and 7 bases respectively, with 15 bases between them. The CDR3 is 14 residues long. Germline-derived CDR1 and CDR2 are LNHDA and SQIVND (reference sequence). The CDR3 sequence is CASSIRHLASGYTF. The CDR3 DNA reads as TGTGCCAGTAGTATCCGACATTTGGCGAGTGGCTACACCTTC.

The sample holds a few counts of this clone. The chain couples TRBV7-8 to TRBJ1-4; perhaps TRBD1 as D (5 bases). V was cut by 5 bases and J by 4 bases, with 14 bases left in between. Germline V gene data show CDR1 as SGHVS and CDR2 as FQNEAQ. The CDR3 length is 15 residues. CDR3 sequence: CASSPRVRDNEKLFF. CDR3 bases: TGTGCCAGCAGCCCCAGGGTTAGGGATAATGAAAAACTGTTTTTT.

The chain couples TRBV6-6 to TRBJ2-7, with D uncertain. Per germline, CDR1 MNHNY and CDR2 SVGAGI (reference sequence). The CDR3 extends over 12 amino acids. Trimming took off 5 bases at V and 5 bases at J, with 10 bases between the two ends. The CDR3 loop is CASSPDGDEQYF. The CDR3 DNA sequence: TGTGCCAGCAGTCCCGACGGAGACGAGCAGTACTTC.

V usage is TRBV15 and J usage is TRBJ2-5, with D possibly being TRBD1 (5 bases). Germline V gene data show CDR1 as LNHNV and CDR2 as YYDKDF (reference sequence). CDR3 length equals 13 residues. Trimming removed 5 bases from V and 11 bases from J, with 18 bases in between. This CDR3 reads CATSRPLQGQQYF. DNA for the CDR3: TGTGCCACCAGCCGCCCCCTCCAGGGTCAGCAGTACTTC.

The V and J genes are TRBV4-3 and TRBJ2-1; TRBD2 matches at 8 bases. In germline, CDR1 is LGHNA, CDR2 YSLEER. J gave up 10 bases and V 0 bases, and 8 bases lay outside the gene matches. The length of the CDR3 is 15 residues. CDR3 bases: TGCGCCAGCAGCCAAGAATTCAGCGGGAGTAGGGAGCAGTTCTTC. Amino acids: CASSQEFSGSREQFF.

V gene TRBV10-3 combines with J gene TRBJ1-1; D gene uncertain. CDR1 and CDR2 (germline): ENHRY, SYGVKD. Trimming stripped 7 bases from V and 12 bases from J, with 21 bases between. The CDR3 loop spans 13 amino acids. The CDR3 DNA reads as TGTGCCATCAAGGGCGAAGGGCCCCTTGGGACTTTCTTT. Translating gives CAIKGEGPLGTFF.

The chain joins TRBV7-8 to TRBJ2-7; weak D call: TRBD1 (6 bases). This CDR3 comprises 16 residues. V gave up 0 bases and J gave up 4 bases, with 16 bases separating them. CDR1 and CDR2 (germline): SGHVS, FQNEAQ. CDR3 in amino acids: CASSLASQGQWYEQYF. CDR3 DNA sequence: TGTGCCAGCAGCTTAGCTTCTCAGGGGCAGTGGTACGAGCAGTACTTC.

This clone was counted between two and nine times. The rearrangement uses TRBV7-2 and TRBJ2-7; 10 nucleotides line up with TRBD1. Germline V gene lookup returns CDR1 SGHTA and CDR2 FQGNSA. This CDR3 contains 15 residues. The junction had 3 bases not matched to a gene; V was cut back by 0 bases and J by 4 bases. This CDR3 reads CASSLAPGQGYEQYF. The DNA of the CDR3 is TGTGCCAGCAGCTTAGCGCCGGGACAGGGGTACGAGCAGTACTTC.

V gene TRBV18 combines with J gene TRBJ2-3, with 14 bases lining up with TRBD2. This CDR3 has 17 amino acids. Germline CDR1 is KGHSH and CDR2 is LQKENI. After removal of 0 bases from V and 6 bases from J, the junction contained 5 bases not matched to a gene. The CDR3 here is CASSPPGTSGSLDTQYF. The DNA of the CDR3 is TGTGCCAGCTCACCACCCGGGACTAGCGGGAGTTTGGATACGCAGTATTTT.

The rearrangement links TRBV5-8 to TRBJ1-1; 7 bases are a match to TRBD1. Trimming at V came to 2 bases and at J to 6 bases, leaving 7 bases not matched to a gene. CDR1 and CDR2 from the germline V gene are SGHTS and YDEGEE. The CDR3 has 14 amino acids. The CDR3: CASSLEGAPAEAFF. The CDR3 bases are TGTGCCAGCAGCTTAGAGGGGGCGCCGGCTGAAGCTTTCTTT.

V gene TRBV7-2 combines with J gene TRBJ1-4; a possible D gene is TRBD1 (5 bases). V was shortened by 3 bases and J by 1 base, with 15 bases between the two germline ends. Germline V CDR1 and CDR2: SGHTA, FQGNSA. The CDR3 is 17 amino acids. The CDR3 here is CASSFTGSPLTNEKLFF. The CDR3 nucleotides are TGTGCCAGCAGCTTCACAGGTTCCCCCTTAACTAATGAAAAACTGTTTTTT.

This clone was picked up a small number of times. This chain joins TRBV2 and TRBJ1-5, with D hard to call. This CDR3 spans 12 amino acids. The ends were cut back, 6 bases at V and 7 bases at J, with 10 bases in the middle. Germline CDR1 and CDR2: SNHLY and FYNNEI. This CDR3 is CASRQARQPQHF. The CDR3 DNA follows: TGTGCCAGCAGGCAGGCGAGGCAGCCCCAGCATTTT.

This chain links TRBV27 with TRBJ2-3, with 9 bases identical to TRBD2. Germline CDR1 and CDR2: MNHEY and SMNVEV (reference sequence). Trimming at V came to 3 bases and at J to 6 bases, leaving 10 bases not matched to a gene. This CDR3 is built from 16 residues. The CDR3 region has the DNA TGTGCCAGCAGTTTTCGGGGGACTAGCCTTACGGATACGCAGTATTTT. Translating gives CASSFRGTSLTDTQYF.

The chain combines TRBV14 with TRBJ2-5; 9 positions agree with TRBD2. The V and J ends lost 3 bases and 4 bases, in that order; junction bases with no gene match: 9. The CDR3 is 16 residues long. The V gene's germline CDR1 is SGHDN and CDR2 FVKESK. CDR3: CASSHLLAGGGETQYF. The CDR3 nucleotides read TGTGCCAGCAGCCATCTCCTCGCGGGAGGGGGAGAGACCCAGTACTTC.

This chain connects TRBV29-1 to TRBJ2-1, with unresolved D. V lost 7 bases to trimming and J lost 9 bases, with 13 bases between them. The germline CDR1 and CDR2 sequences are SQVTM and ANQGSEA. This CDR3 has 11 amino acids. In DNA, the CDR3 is TGCAGCGCCGCCGAGGCAGGTGAGCAGTTCTTC. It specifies CSAAEAGEQFF.

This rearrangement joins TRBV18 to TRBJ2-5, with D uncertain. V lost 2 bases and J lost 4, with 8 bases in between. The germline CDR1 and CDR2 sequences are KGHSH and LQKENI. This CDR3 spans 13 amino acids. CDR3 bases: TGTGCCAGCTCACCAGTAGACGGAGAGACCCAGTACTTC. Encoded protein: CASSPVDGETQYF.

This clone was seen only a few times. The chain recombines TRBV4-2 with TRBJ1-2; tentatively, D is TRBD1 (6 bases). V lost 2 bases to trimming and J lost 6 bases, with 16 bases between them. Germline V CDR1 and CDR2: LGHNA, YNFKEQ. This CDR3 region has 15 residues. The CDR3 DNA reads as TGTGCCAGCAGCCAACTCCAGGGGAGGGGGAATGGCTACACCTTC. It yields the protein CASSQLQGRGNGYTF.

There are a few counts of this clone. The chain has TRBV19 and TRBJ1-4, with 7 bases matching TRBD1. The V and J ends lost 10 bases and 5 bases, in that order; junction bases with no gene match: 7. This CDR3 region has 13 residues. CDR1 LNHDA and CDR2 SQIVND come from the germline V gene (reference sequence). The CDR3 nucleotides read TGTGCCACCAGGGACAGCGACAATGAAAAACTGTTTTTT. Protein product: CATRDSDNEKLFF.

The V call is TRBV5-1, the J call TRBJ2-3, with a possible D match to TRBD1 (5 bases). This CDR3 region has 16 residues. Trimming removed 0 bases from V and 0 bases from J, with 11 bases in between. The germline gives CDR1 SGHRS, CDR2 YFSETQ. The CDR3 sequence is CASSLGGRPSTDTQYF. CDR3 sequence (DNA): TGCGCCAGCAGCTTGGGGGGCCGACCTAGCACAGATACGCAGTATTTT.